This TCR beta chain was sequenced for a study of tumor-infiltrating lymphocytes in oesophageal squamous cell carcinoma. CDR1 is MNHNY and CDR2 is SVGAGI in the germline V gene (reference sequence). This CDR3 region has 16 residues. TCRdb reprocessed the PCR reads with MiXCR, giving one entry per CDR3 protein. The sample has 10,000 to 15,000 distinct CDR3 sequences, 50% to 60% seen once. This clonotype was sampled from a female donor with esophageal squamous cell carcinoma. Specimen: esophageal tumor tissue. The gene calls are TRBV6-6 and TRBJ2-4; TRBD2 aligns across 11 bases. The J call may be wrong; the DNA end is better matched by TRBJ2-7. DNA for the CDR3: TGTGCCAGCAAAGGACTAGCGGGCGGAGGTTCCTACGAGCAGTACTTC. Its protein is CASKGLAGGGSYEQYF.